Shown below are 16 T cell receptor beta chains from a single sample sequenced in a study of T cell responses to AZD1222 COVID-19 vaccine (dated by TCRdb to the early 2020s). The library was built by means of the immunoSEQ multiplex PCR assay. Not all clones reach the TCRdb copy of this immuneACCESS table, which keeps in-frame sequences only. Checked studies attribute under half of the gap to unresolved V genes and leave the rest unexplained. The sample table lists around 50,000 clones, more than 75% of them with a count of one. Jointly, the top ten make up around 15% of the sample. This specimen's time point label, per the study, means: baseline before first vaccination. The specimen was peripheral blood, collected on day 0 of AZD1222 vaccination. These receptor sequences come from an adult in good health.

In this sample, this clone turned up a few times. The CDR3 nucleotides are TGTGCCAGCAGTCCGAAACCCGGACTAGCCTCGAACACCGGGGAGCTGTTTTTT. Its translation is CASSPKPGLASNTGELFF. The rearrangement links TRBV6-2 or TRBV6-3 to TRBJ2-2; the match to TRBD2 covers 8 bases. Germline trimming cut 5 bases from V and 0 bases from J; bases unmatched to any gene: 11. The CDR3 length is 18 residues. Germline lookup yields CDR1 MNHEY and CDR2 SVGEGT.

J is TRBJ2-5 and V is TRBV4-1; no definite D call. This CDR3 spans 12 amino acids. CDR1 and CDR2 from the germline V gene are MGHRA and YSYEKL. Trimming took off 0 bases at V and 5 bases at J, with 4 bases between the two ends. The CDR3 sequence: CASSQDFETQYF. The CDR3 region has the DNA TGCGCCAGCAGCCAAGATTTCGAGACCCAGTACTTC.

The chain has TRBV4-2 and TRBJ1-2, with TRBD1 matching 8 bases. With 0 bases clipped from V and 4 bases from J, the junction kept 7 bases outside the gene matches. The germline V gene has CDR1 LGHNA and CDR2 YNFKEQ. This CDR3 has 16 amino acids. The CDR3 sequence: CASSQDMTGAIYGYTF. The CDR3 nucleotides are TGTGCCAGCAGCCAAGATATGACAGGGGCGATCTATGGCTACACCTTC.

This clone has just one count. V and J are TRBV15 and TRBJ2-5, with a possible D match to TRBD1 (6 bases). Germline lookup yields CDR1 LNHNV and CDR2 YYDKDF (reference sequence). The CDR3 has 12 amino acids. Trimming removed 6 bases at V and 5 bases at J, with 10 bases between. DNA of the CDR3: TGTGCCACCAGGAGGGGGTGGGAGACCCAGTACTTC. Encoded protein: CATRRGWETQYF.

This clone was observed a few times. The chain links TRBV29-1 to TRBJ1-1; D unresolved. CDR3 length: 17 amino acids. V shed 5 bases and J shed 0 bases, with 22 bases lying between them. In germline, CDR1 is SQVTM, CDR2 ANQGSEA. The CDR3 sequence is CSVLVTEKSSMNTEAFF. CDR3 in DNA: TGCAGCGTTCTTGTCACGGAAAAATCATCTATGAACACTGAAGCTTTCTTT.

The CDR3 DNA reads TGTGCCAGCGAAAGTCTGTCTGCCCTCTTGAATACCGGGGAGCTGTTTTTT. Translation gives CASESLSALLNTGELFF. The rearrangement uses TRBV7-2 and TRBJ2-2; D remains ambiguous. V gave up 8 bases and J gave up 5 bases, with 24 bases separating them. The CDR3 spans 17 residues. Germline V lookup: CDR1 SGHTA, CDR2 FQGNSA.

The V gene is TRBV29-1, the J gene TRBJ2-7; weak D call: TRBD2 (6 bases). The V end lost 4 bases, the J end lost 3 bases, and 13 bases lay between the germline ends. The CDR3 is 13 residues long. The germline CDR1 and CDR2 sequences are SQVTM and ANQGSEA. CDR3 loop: CSVGAGSVYEQYF. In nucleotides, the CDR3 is TGCAGCGTTGGGGCGGGATCGGTCTACGAGCAGTACTTC.

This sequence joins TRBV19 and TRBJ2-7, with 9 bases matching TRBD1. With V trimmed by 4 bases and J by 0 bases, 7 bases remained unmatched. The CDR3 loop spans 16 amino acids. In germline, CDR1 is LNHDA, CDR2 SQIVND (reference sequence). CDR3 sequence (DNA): TGTGCCAGTAGTACGACGCGGACAGGGGACTCCTACGAGCAGTACTTC. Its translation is CASSTTRTGDSYEQYF.

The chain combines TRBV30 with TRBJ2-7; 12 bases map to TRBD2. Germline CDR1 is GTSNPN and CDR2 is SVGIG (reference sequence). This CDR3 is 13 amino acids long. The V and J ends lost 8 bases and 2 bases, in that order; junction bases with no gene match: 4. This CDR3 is CAGLAGGPYEQYF. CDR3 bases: TGTGCCGGGCTAGCGGGAGGGCCCTACGAGCAGTACTTC.

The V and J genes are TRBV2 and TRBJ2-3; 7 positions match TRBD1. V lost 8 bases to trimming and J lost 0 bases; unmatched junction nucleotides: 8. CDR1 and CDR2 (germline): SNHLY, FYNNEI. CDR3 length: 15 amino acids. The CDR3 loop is CASVTGAASTDTQYF. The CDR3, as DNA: TGTGCCAGCGTCACAGGGGCTGCTAGCACAGATACGCAGTATTTT.

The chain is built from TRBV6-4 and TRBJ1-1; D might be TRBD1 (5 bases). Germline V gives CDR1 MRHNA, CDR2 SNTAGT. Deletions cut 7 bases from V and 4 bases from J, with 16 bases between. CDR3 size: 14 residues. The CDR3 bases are TGTGCCAGCAAGAGTGAGGGGATCAGCACTGAAGCTTTCTTT. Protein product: CASKSEGISTEAFF.

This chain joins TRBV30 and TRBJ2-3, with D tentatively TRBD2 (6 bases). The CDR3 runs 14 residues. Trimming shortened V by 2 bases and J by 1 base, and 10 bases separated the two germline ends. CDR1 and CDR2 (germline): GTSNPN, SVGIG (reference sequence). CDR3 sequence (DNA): TGTGCCTGGAGTAAGAGGGAGGGCACAGATACGCAGTATTTT. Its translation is CAWSKREGTDTQYF.

CDR3 region: CASSSGGTSGRNHEQYF. The DNA of the CDR3 is TGTGCCAGCAGCTCCGGCGGGACTAGCGGGAGGAACCACGAGCAGTACTTC. The chain recombines TRBV7-3 with TRBJ2-7; TRBD2 aligns across 15 bases. Germline values: CDR1 SGHTA, CDR2 FQGTGA. V shed 4 bases, J shed 5 bases, and the junction held 9 bases outside the gene matches. The CDR3 length is 17 residues.

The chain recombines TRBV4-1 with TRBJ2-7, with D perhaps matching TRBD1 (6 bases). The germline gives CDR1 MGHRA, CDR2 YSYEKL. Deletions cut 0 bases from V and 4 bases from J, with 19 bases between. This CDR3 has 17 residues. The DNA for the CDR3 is TGCGCCAGCAGCCAAGATAGCGCGGCGGACAGAGATTACGAGCAGTACTTC. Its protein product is CASSQDSAADRDYEQYF.

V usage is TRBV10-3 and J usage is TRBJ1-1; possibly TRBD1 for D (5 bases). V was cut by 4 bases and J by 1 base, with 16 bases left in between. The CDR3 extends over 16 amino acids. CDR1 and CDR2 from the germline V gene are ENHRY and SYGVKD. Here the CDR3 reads CAISAVSGTANTEAFF. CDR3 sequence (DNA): TGTGCCATCAGTGCAGTCTCCGGGACGGCGAACACTGAAGCTTTCTTT.

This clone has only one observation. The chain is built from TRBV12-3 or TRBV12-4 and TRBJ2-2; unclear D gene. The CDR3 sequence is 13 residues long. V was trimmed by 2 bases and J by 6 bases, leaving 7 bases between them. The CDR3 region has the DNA TGTGCCAGCAGTTTAAGTGGGCCCGGGGAGCTGTTTTTT. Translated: CASSLSGPGELFF.